Shown below are 14 T cell receptor beta chains from a single sample sequenced in a study of identical twins. TCRdb called the 5' RACE reads again in MiXCR, with one record for every CDR3 protein. The table has 550,000 to 800,000 distinct CDR3 sequences, 7.1% seen once. In addition, the sample was reused for a study of yellow fever vaccine responses in identical twins.

Sequenced sample: PBMCs. These receptors originate from a woman aged 18 to 35 in good health.

The rearrangement links TRBV29-1 to TRBJ2-7, with a tentative D call TRBD1 (5 bases). The ends were cut back, 4 bases at V and 4 bases at J, with 14 bases in the middle. CDR3 size: 13 residues. From germline, CDR1 is SQVTM and CDR2 ANQGSEA. The CDR3 is CSVGQGLRYEQYF. The CDR3 nucleotides are TGCAGCGTTGGTCAGGGTCTGAGGTACGAGCAGTACTTC.

This clonotype was detected ten times or more. The J gene is TRBJ1-1, the V gene TRBV7-3; no definite D call. In germline, CDR1 is SGHTA, CDR2 FQGTGA. Trimming removed 1 base from V and 0 bases from J, with 9 bases in between. This CDR3 region has 15 residues. CDR3 in amino acids: CASSLMEAMNTEAFF. CDR3 nucleotide sequence: TGTGCCAGCAGCTTAATGGAGGCAATGAACACTGAAGCTTTCTTT.

The chain combines TRBV14 with TRBJ2-6; no reliable D call. The V gene lost 4 bases and the J gene lost 0 bases, with 7 bases spanning the gap. CDR1 SGHDN and CDR2 FVKESK come from the germline V gene. The CDR3 has 15 residues. CDR3 bases: TGTGCCAGCAGCCCTGGGCGCTCTGGGGCCAACGTCCTGACTTTC. It specifies CASSPGRSGANVLTF.

The table lists this clonotype with many counts. The chain is built from TRBV12-3 or TRBV12-4 and TRBJ2-4, with 8 positions matching TRBD1. V lost 3 bases to trimming and J lost 15 bases; unmatched junction nucleotides: 7. This CDR3 has 12 amino acids. The CDR3 is CASSFGDRLLYF. DNA of the CDR3: TGTGCCAGCAGTTTTGGGGACAGGCTCCTGTACTTC.

This clonotype was seen at least ten times. The chain carries TRBV28 and TRBJ1-5, with D uncertain. CDR3 length: 15 amino acids. Between the trimmed V and J ends, which lost 6 bases and 3 bases, there was a span of 15 bases. Germline V gene data show CDR1 as MDHEN and CDR2 as SYDVKM. CDR3 in DNA: TGTGCCAGCAGGCGGACCGGGCCCAACAATCAGCCCCAGCATTTT. Translated: CASRRTGPNNQPQHF.

This clonotype was recorded a few times. V and J are TRBV2 and TRBJ2-1; TRBD2 matches at 7 bases. The junction had 5 bases not matched to a gene; V was cut back by 2 bases and J by 1 base. This CDR3 has 16 amino acids. Germline V gene lookup returns CDR1 SNHLY and CDR2 FYNNEI. The CDR3 is CASSEYAGVSYNEQFF. CDR3 sequence (DNA): TGTGCCAGCAGTGAATACGCGGGGGTGTCCTACAATGAGCAGTTCTTC.

The chain employs TRBV6-5 and TRBJ2-1; the D gene is possibly TRBD2 (6 bases). In germline, CDR1 is MNHEY, CDR2 SVGAGI. The CDR3 is 16 residues long. Trimming removed 0 bases at V and 5 bases at J, with 14 bases between. The CDR3 nucleotides are TGTGCCAGCAGTTACTCGCGGGACCCGGTCGACAATGAGCAGTTCTTC. Translated: CASSYSRDPVDNEQFF.

At least ten counts were recorded for this clonotype. V is TRBV7-9 and J is TRBJ2-2; 8 bases map to TRBD1. In germline, CDR1 is SEHNR, CDR2 FQNEAQ (reference sequence). J was trimmed by 0 bases and V by 5 bases; bases with no gene match: 5. This CDR3 is built from 16 residues. The CDR3 sequence: CASSIRQGSNTGELFF. The CDR3 DNA reads as TGTGCCAGCAGCATAAGACAGGGGTCGAACACCGGGGAGCTGTTTTTT.

V gene TRBV24-1 combines with J gene TRBJ2-1; tentatively, D is TRBD1 or TRBD2 (5 bases each). CDR1 and CDR2 (germline): KGHDR, SFDVKD. The CDR3 has 13 amino acids. V dropped 8 bases and J dropped 5 bases, with 12 bases sitting between them. The CDR3 is CATTPGPDNEQFF. DNA of the CDR3: TGTGCCACCACGCCGGGACCAGACAATGAGCAGTTCTTC.

Only a few counts were recorded for this clonotype. V and J are TRBV7-2 and TRBJ2-1; a possible D gene is TRBD2 (5 bases). This CDR3 is built from 15 residues. V gave up 2 bases and J gave up 6 bases, with 14 bases separating them. The V gene's germline CDR1 is SGHTA and CDR2 FQGNSA. The CDR3 spells CASSLNGGGTNEQFF. CDR3 in DNA: TGTGCCAGCAGCTTAAATGGAGGTGGCACCAATGAGCAGTTCTTC.

The CDR3 DNA sequence: TGTGCCAGCAGCGCCGATGACGAGCAGTACTTC. Protein product: CASSADDEQYF. The rearrangement links TRBV7-6 to TRBJ2-7; D remains ambiguous. The CDR3 covers 11 residues. Germline V gene sequence: CDR1 SGHVS, CDR2 FNYEAQ. V gave up 5 bases and J gave up 5 bases, with 7 bases separating them.

This clonotype turned up a few times. J is TRBJ2-3 and V is TRBV6-5; perhaps TRBD2 as D (5 bases). The germline gives CDR1 MNHEY, CDR2 SVGAGI. The ends were cut back, 3 bases at V and 2 bases at J, with 12 bases in the middle. The CDR3 contains 15 residues. The CDR3 sequence is CASSYSGIYTDTQYF. The CDR3, as DNA: TGTGCCAGCAGTTATTCGGGAATATACACAGATACGCAGTATTTT.

The rearrangement joins TRBV11-2 to TRBJ2-4; no definite D call. The CDR3 consists of 15 residues. Germline values: CDR1 SGHAT, CDR2 FQNNGV. Between the trimmed V and J ends, which lost 5 bases and 8 bases, there was a span of 19 bases. The CDR3 DNA sequence: TGTGCCAGCAGCCCCAACCCTATCGGGCGAGACATTCAGTACTTC. Translated: CASSPNPIGRDIQYF.

This chain uses TRBV29-1 with TRBJ2-2; 10 nucleotides align to TRBD1. With V trimmed by 7 bases and J by 6 bases, 14 bases remained unmatched. Germline CDR1 is SQVTM and CDR2 is ANQGSEA. The CDR3 sequence is 16 residues long. The CDR3 nucleotides are TGCAGCGCAGAAGACCGGGACAGGGGCGGACCCGGGGAGCTGTTTTTT. Amino acids: CSAEDRDRGGPGELFF.